A selection of T cell receptor beta chains follows, all from one sample in a study of graft-versus-host responses after intestinal transplantation. No antigen is known for these receptors. TCRdb's table, derived via immunoSEQ multiplex PCR, lists solely in-frame clones and lacks some. The table lists roughly 69,000 clones, roughly 90% of them singletons. The material was unstimulated CD8+ T cells sorted from spleen or lymph node cells, obtained before transplant. These receptors all stem from a human donor who was the organ donor for an intestinal transplant. Each CDR3 is given with its conserved first and last residue. Each record gives: V gene, J gene, D gene, clone size, CDR3 DNA, CDR3 protein. D genes are given only for firm matches. The size of a clone is reported for some rows only, either as once, few or many, or as a class for expanded clones.

>TRBV25-1|TRBJ1-5|TRBD1|-
TGTGCCAGCAGTGAGGGACAGATCTATCAGCCCCAGCATTTT
CASSEGQIYQPQHF
>TRBV30|TRBJ2-1|-|-
TGTGCCTGGAGTGAGGCGGGATACGAGCAGTTCTTC
CAWSEAGYEQFF
>TRBV28|TRBJ2-3|-|-
TGTGCCAGCAGTGCCGTACTAGCAGTAGGAGAAGATACGCAGTATTTT
CASSAVLAVGEDTQYF
>TRBV2|TRBJ2-7|TRBD1|-
TGTGCCAGCAGTGAAAACCGGGGACAGGCAACCTACGAGCAGTACTTC
CASSENRGQATYEQYF
>TRBV30|TRBJ1-1|TRBD1|-
TGTGCCTGGGAGACAGGGGGTATAGGCACTGAAGCTTTCTTT
CAWETGGIGTEAFF
>TRBV19|TRBJ2-2|TRBD1|-
TGTGCCAGCCTGTCCCGACAGGGACCGAACACCGGGGAGCTGTTTTTT
CASLSRQGPNTGELFF
>TRBV6-5|TRBJ2-1|TRBD1|-
TGTGCCAGCAGTTACGGGACAGGTTACAATGAGCAGTTCTTC
CASSYGTGYNEQFF
>TRBV7-6|TRBJ2-1|TRBD2|few
TGTGCCAGCAGCCCTGGACTAGGGGACAATGAGCAGTTCTTC
CASSPGLGDNEQFF
>TRBV18|TRBJ2-7|TRBD2|-
TGTGCCAGCTCACCACTAACTAGCGGGAGCCAAGAGCAGTACTTC
CASSPLTSGSQEQYF
>TRBV6-1|TRBJ2-5|-|-
TGTGCCAGCAGTTACGGGGAGACCCAGTACTTC
CASSYGETQYF
>TRBV5-8|TRBJ2-1|-|-
TGTGCCAGCAGCTTGGCCTTGGCTAGGAGCTCCTACAATGAGCAGTTCTTC
CASSLALARSSYNEQFF
>TRBV2|TRBJ2-7|-|-
TGTGCCAGCACCCCCCTGAGAGGGAGGTACGAGCAGTACTTC
CASTPLRGRYEQYF
>TRBV5-1|TRBJ2-7|TRBD1|once
TGCGCCAGCAGGTGGGGACAGGGTGTTCGGTACGAGCAGTACTTC
CASRWGQGVRYEQYF
>TRBV28|TRBJ2-1|TRBD2|-
TGTGCCAGCAGCGCGCTGGGACTAGCGGGTTCGTACAATGAGCAGTTCTTC
CASSALGLAGSYNEQFF
>TRBV9|TRBJ1-1|TRBD1|-
TGTGCCAGCAGCGTAGGGGGACAGGGGACTGAAGCTTTCTTT
CASSVGGQGTEAFF
>TRBV7-6|TRBJ1-3|-|-
TGTGCCAGCAGCTTAACATCTCTGGGAAACACCATATATTTT
CASSLTSLGNTIYF